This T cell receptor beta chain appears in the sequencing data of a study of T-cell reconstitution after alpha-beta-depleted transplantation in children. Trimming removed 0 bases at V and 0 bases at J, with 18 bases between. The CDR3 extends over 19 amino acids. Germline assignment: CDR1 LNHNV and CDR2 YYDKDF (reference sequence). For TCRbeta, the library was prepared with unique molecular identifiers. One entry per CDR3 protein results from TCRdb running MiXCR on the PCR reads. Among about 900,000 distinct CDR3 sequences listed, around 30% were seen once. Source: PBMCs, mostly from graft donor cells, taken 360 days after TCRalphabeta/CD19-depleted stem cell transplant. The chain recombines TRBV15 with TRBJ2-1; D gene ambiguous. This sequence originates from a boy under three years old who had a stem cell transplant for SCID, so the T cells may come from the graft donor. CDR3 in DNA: TGTGCCACCAGCAGAGACGCAACCTCCGGGTGGGGCTCCTACAATGAGCAGTTCTTC. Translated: CATSRDATSGWGSYNEQFF.